This entry lists 24 T cell receptor beta chains sequenced from one sample in a study of CXCR3-negative and CXCR3-positive naive CD8 T cells. Which antigens these TCRs recognize remains unknown. The libraries of TRB cDNA were prepared using 5' RACE with UMI labels. TCRdb reprocessed the 5' RACE reads; each CDR3 protein has one entry and no DNA is given. Found here are 150,000 to 160,000 distinct CDR3 sequences; the top ten clones hold around 0.5%. Broader study findings: More hydrophobic TRB CDR3s were found in CXCR3-positive naive cells than in CXCR3-negative naive cells.

Sequenced input: naive CXCR3+ CD8+ T cells from blood. Stated subset: CD45RO-CCR7+CD27+CD95- naive CD8+ T cells expressing CXCR3 (TNR3+). The receptors stem from a human donor in good health. Some clones in this sample may be carry-over from other donors' samples.

This rearrangement joins TRBV4-1 to TRBJ2-1; the D call of TRBD2 rests on TCRdb alone, since no DNA is present to check it. Germline lookup yields CDR1 MGHRA and CDR2 YSYEKL. This CDR3 spans 15 amino acids. CDR3 region: CASSQGTGGPNEQFF.

The chain has TRBV7-9 and TRBJ2-7; TCRdb returns TRBD2, unconfirmable since there is no DNA. CDR1 SEHNR and CDR2 FQNEAQ come from the germline V gene (reference sequence). This CDR3 comprises 12 residues. This CDR3 reads CASSWDGSKQYF.

The chain employs TRBV2 and TRBJ2-7; the TCRdb call, TRBD1, lacks DNA for checking. This CDR3 contains 13 residues. Germline V gene lookup returns CDR1 SNHLY and CDR2 FYNNEI. This CDR3 reads CASLRGSSYEQYF.

The chain joins TRBV5-1 to TRBJ2-1; TCRdb's assignment of TRBD1 cannot be checked, as there is no DNA. The CDR3 length is 15 residues. Germline CDR1 is SGHRS and CDR2 is YFSETQ. CDR3 amino acids: CASSLVPGGYNEQFF.

The V and J genes are TRBV4-2 and TRBJ2-1; the D call of TRBD2 rests on TCRdb alone, since no DNA is present to check it. The CDR3 contains 17 residues. CDR1 LGHNA and CDR2 YNFKEQ come from the germline V gene. CDR3 region: CASSQERVGLAGYEQFF.

The V call is TRBV3-1, the J call TRBJ1-4. Per the germline V gene, CDR1 is LGHDT and CDR2 is YNNKEL (reference sequence). This CDR3 spans 14 amino acids. The CDR3 reads CASSQKGFFEKLFF. Drawing the rest from reference TRBV3-1 and TRBJ1-4, the complete variable domain is DTAVSQTPKYLVTQMGNDKSIKCEQNLGHDTMYWYKQDSKKFLKIMFSYNNKELIINETVPNRFSPKSPDKAHLNLHINSLELGDSAVYFCASSQKGFFEKLFFGSGTQLSVL.

V usage is TRBV11-2 and J usage is TRBJ2-1; the D call from TCRdb, TRBD2, cannot be confirmed without DNA. The CDR3 runs 16 residues. CDR1 and CDR2 from the germline V gene are SGHAT and FQNNGV. CDR3 protein: CASSLVWTSGSNEQFF.

The chain has TRBV12-3 or TRBV12-4 and TRBJ1-2; the D gene TCRdb calls, TRBD1, cannot be checked with no DNA. The CDR3 runs 15 residues. CDR3 protein: CASTQGRGANYGYTF.

The chain combines TRBV19 with TRBJ1-2; TCRdb reports TRBD1, a call that lacks DNA to check it against. The germline gives CDR1 LNHDA, CDR2 SQIVND (reference sequence). There are 14 residues in the CDR3. The CDR3 sequence: CASSAWDTAYGYTF.

V is TRBV3-1 and J is TRBJ2-1; TCRdb picks TRBD2, but there is no DNA to check that call. The CDR3 is made up of 17 amino acids. Germline lookup yields CDR1 LGHDT and CDR2 YNNKEL (reference sequence). This CDR3 is CASSQGTSGSVHNEQFF.

The V gene is TRBV11-2, the J gene TRBJ2-5; absent DNA, TCRdb's TRBD2 call cannot be checked. The CDR3 is 15 amino acids. Germline V gives CDR1 SGHAT, CDR2 FQNNGV. The CDR3: CASSLGLAGGETQYF. The full variable domain, with the rest looked up from reference TRBV11-2 and TRBJ2-5, is EAGVAQSPRYKIIEKRQSVAFWCNPISGHATLYWYQQILGQGPKLLIQFQNNGVVDDSQLPKDRFSAERLKGVDSTLKIQPAKLEDSAVYLCASSLGLAGGETQYFGPGTRLLVL.

The chain joins TRBV4-1 to TRBJ1-2; TCRdb returns TRBD1, unconfirmable since there is no DNA. Germline CDR1 and CDR2: MGHRA and YSYEKL. This CDR3 has 17 amino acids. CDR3 sequence: CASSQELAGWANYGYAF.

The chain links TRBV29-1 to TRBJ1-1. Germline V gene data show CDR1 as SQVTM and CDR2 as ANQGSEA. The CDR3 spans 11 residues. CDR3 in amino acids: CSVEGSAEAFF.

Here the CDR3 reads CASSSADRGNEQFF. V is TRBV13 and J is TRBJ2-1; TCRdb's D call of TRBD1 is untestable without DNA. CDR1 and CDR2 (germline): PRHDT, FYEKMQ (reference sequence). The CDR3 totals 14 residues.

CDR3 sequence: CASSSATYNEQFF. The genes are TRBV6-2 or TRBV6-3 and TRBJ2-1; TCRdb's assignment of TRBD1 cannot be checked, as there is no DNA. The germline CDR1 and CDR2 sequences are MNHEY and SVGEGT. The CDR3 totals 13 residues.

The chain carries TRBV25-1 and TRBJ2-4; TCRdb returns TRBD1, unconfirmable since there is no DNA. The length of the CDR3 is 16 residues. Germline V gene data show CDR1 as MGHDK and CDR2 as SYGVNS. CDR3: CASSEYFRQGKNIQYF.

V is TRBV11-3 and J is TRBJ2-2. The CDR3 sequence is 13 residues long. From germline, CDR1 is SGHNT and CDR2 YENEEA. This CDR3 is CASSLSRTGELFF.

The gene calls are TRBV5-5 and TRBJ2-7; no DNA is available, so the TRBD1 call from TCRdb remains unchecked. Germline V gene lookup returns CDR1 SGHKS and CDR2 YYEKEE (reference sequence). The CDR3 is 14 residues long. The CDR3 sequence is CASSLAQGSYEQYF.

The chain is built from TRBV2 and TRBJ2-1; TCRdb selects TRBD1, and the lack of DNA leaves this call unchecked. Per germline, CDR1 SNHLY and CDR2 FYNNEI. The CDR3 is 15 amino acids. The CDR3 sequence: CATPTKSGSYNEQFF. The full variable domain, its missing parts supplied by reference TRBV2 and TRBJ2-1, is EPEVTQTPSHQVTQMGQEVILRCVPISNHLYFYWYRQILGQKVEFLVSFYNNEISEKSEIFDDQFSVERPDGSNFTLKIRSTKLEDSAMYFCATPTKSGSYNEQFFGPGTRLTVL.

The V call is TRBV5-6, the J call TRBJ2-5; TCRdb gives TRBD2 as the D gene, but with no DNA this cannot be confirmed. The CDR3 totals 17 residues. Germline V CDR1 and CDR2: SGHDT, YYEEEE. The CDR3: CASSLDGSGGALETQYF.

The chain couples TRBV6-5 to TRBJ2-5. Germline values: CDR1 MNHEY, CDR2 SVGAGI. CDR3 size: 16 residues. The CDR3 protein is CASSYTEGFRKETQYF.

The V gene is TRBV12-3 or TRBV12-4, the J gene TRBJ1-1; no DNA is available, so the TRBD1 call from TCRdb remains unchecked. This CDR3 is built from 13 residues. The CDR3 loop is CASSKTGATEAFF.

The genes are TRBV7-2 and TRBJ2-7. The germline CDR1 and CDR2 sequences are SGHTA and FQGNSA. The CDR3 runs to 15 residues. The CDR3 protein is CASTIPEVGRYEQYF.

V and J are TRBV6-5 and TRBJ2-1; TCRdb designates TRBD1, a call that cannot be tested without DNA. Germline CDR1 is MNHEY and CDR2 is SVGAGI. The CDR3 totals 14 residues. The CDR3 sequence is CASSSGTGVTEQFF.